The 19 T cell receptor beta chains in this list originate from one sample, sequenced in a study of PD-L1 blockade in urothelial cancer. Profiled with immunoSEQ multiplex PCR; TCRdb holds only in-frame clones, not every one. This table has under 25,000 clones, approximately 82% appearing once. This sample's time point: peripheral blood 6 weeks after treatment start. The specimen comprised PBMCs, sampled around atezolizumab (anti-PD-L1) treatment. The receptors were sampled from a man aged 65 to 79 with urothelial cancer.

This chain joins TRBV5-1 and TRBJ1-1, with TRBD1 matching 8 bases. The CDR3 spans 15 residues. V dropped 3 bases and J dropped 4; count of bases not matched to a gene: 8. Germline V gene lookup returns CDR1 SGHRS and CDR2 YFSETQ. CDR3 coding DNA: TGCGCCAGCAGCTGGGACAGGCCCGATATCACTGAAGCTTTCTTT. It encodes CASSWDRPDITEAFF.

This clone turned up a few times. This sequence joins TRBV19 and TRBJ2-1, with 10 nucleotides matching TRBD2. This CDR3 has 17 amino acids. Germline assignment: CDR1 LNHDA and CDR2 SQIVND (reference sequence). V lost 5 bases and J lost 3; bases outside the gene matches: 10. CDR3 sequence: CASSLRTSGSVYNEQFF. The CDR3 DNA sequence: TGTGCCAGTAGTCTCCGGACTAGCGGCTCGGTCTACAATGAGCAGTTCTTC.

The chain has TRBV18 and TRBJ1-2, with D possibly matching TRBD1 (6 bases). The CDR3 sequence is 17 residues long. V was shortened by 2 bases and J by 4 bases, with 20 bases between the two germline ends. The germline V gene encodes CDR1 KGHSH and CDR2 LQKENI. This CDR3 reads CASSPASRTGQSYGYTF. As DNA, the CDR3 is TGTGCCAGCTCACCAGCGTCTAGAACAGGACAGAGCTATGGCTACACCTTC.

V usage is TRBV9 and J usage is TRBJ2-2; D is unresolved. Looked up from germline, CDR1 is SGDLS and CDR2 is YYNGEE. The CDR3 extends over 15 amino acids. V was trimmed by 0 bases and J by 0 bases, leaving 6 bases between them. The chain's CDR3 is CASSVGYTNTGELFF. CDR3 DNA sequence: TGTGCCAGCAGCGTAGGATACACGAACACCGGGGAGCTGTTTTTT.

This chain connects TRBV9 to TRBJ2-7, with 8 bases fitting TRBD1. The J segment lost 7 bases and the V segment lost 4 bases, leaving 10 bases of the junction unmatched. In germline, CDR1 is SGDLS, CDR2 YYNGEE. The CDR3 runs 14 residues. CDR3 loop: CASSLTGTGSEQYF. The DNA of the CDR3 is TGTGCCAGCAGCTTAACCGGGACAGGCTCTGAGCAGTACTTC.

Comment on this clone: Other DNA sequences of this sample code for an identical CDR3. The rearrangement joins TRBV27 to TRBJ2-1; D is perhaps TRBD1 (6 bases). The CDR3 is made up of 14 amino acids. The V and J ends lost 2 bases and 6 bases respectively, with 11 bases between them. The germline CDR1 and CDR2 sequences are MNHEY and SMNVEV (reference sequence). The CDR3 is CASSLAGVGNEQFF. The DNA for the CDR3 is TGTGCCAGCAGTTTAGCAGGGGTGGGCAATGAGCAGTTCTTC.

For the CDR3, the DNA is TGTGCCAGCAGCGCCGCGGGCCTCGGGCGGGAGACCCAGTACTTC. Amino acid sequence: CASSAAGLGRETQYF. The J gene is TRBJ2-5, the V gene TRBV9; D possibly corresponds to TRBD2 (5 bases). CDR1 and CDR2 (germline): SGDLS, YYNGEE. V was cut by 3 bases and J by 5 bases, with 17 bases left in between. This CDR3 contains 15 residues.

The V gene is TRBV9, the J gene TRBJ2-5; 10 bases align to TRBD1. Germline CDR1 reads SGDLS; CDR2 reads YYNGEE. The CDR3 has 15 residues. The trim removed 4 bases at V and 4 bases at J, leaving 7 bases unmatched. The CDR3 here is CASSPWTGGAETQYF. In DNA, the CDR3 is TGTGCCAGCAGCCCTTGGACAGGGGGAGCAGAGACCCAGTACTTC.

The V and J genes are TRBV6-4 and TRBJ1-2; the match to TRBD1 covers 7 bases. The J segment lost 0 bases and the V segment lost 10 bases, leaving 17 bases of the junction unmatched. The CDR3 has 17 amino acids. The germline V gene encodes CDR1 MRHNA and CDR2 SNTAGT. Written as DNA, the CDR3 is TGTGCCAACTCCCCCGCAGACAGGGATACAACTAACTATGGCTACACCTTC. Amino acid sequence: CANSPADRDTTNYGYTF.

The V gene is TRBV6-1, the J gene TRBJ1-1; D gene uncertain. Germline V gene data show CDR1 as MNHNS and CDR2 as SASEGT. This CDR3 has 14 amino acids. With 1 base removed from V and 5 bases from J, the gap between germline ends came to 11 bases. The CDR3 DNA reads TGTGCCAGCAGTGAAGTGGGGAGGGATACTGAAGCTTTCTTT. As protein: CASSEVGRDTEAFF.

Remarks on this clone: The junction differs from germline at one of its ends, possibly a read error. This rearrangement joins TRBV28 to TRBJ1-5; D is uncertain. Germline V gene lookup returns CDR1 MDHEN and CDR2 SYDVKM. CDR3 size: 12 residues. CDR3 protein: CASSFSSQPQHF. CDR3 bases: TGTGCCAGCAGTTTTAGCAGTCAGCCCCAGCATTTT. Variable domain in full (rest from reference TRBV28 and TRBJ1-5): DVKVTQSSRYLVKRTGEKVFLECVQDMDHENMFWYRQDPGLGLRLIYFSYDVKMKEKGDIPEGYSVSREKKERFSLILESASTNQTSMYLCASSFSSQPQHFGDGTRLSIL.

The V gene is TRBV5-1, the J gene TRBJ2-1, with 7 positions matching TRBD2. Trimming at V came to 4 bases and at J to 6 bases, leaving 16 bases not matched to a gene. Germline V gene data show CDR1 as SGHRS and CDR2 as YFSETQ. The length of the CDR3 is 17 residues. The DNA for the CDR3 is TGCGCCAGCAGCCTACCTAGTGGAGGCGGGAGCGGCAATGAGCAGTTCTTC. As protein: CASSLPSGGGSGNEQFF.

This chain connects TRBV7-9 to TRBJ1-2; 8 bases line up with TRBD1. Looked up from germline, CDR1 is SEHNR and CDR2 is FQNEAQ (reference sequence). CDR3 length: 16 amino acids. Unmatched junction bases numbered 6, after V lost 3 bases and J lost 0 bases. Written as DNA, the CDR3 is TGTGCCAGCAGCTTTCACGGACAGGGCACTAACTATGGCTACACCTTC. It yields the protein CASSFHGQGTNYGYTF.

The genes are TRBV15 and TRBJ1-2; 11 positions agree with TRBD1. CDR3 length: 18 amino acids. The trim removed 3 bases at V and 1 base at J, leaving 10 bases unmatched. From germline, CDR1 is LNHNV and CDR2 YYDKDF (reference sequence). CDR3 protein: CATSRGGQGALNNYGYTF. The CDR3 region has the DNA TGTGCCACCAGCAGGGGAGGACAGGGGGCATTAAATAACTATGGCTACACCTTC. Complete variable domain (other parts from reference TRBV15 and TRBJ1-2): DAMVIQNPRYQVTQFGKPVTLSCSQTLNHNVMYWYQQKSSQAPKLLFHYYDKDFNNEADTPDNFQSRRPNTSFCFLDIRSPGLGDTAMYLCATSRGGQGALNNYGYTFGSGTRLTVV.

V is TRBV5-4 and J is TRBJ1-3; possibly TRBD1 for D (5 bases). V lost 0 bases and J lost 6, with 19 bases in between. The CDR3 loop spans 17 amino acids. The germline CDR1 and CDR2 sequences are SGHNT and YYREEE (reference sequence). CDR3 protein: CASSLGIGGRSENTIYF. The CDR3 nucleotides read TGTGCCAGCAGCTTGGGAATCGGGGGACGGTCGGAAAACACCATATATTTT.

This rearrangement joins TRBV5-1 to TRBJ2-1; 7 bases line up with TRBD1. Germline CDR1 SGHRS, CDR2 YFSETQ. The V segment lost 1 base and the J segment 4 bases; nucleotides outside the gene matches: 11. CDR3 length: 17 residues. CDR3 loop: CASSLSYNVGQYNEQFF. Written as DNA, the CDR3 is TGCGCCAGCAGCTTGAGTTACAATGTGGGACAGTACAATGAGCAGTTCTTC.

The J gene is TRBJ2-7, the V gene TRBV19, with TRBD2 identical over 7 bases. This CDR3 has 15 amino acids. The V and J ends lost 3 bases and 4 bases, in that order; junction bases with no gene match: 9. Looked up from germline, CDR1 is LNHDA and CDR2 is SQIVND (reference sequence). The CDR3 region has the DNA TGTGCCAGTAGTATCGGGCTAGCGGAATTATACGAGCAGTACTTC. This gives the protein CASSIGLAELYEQYF. Based on the CDR3 plus reference TRBV19 and TRBJ2-7, the full variable domain is DGGITQSPKYLFRKEGQNVTLSCEQNLNHDAMYWYRQDPGQGLRLIYYSQIVNDFQKGDIAEGYSVSREKKESFPLTVTSAQKNPTAFYLCASSIGLAELYEQYFGPGTRLTVT.

The J gene is TRBJ1-3, the V gene TRBV2; D remains unclear. Between the trimmed V and J ends, which lost 4 bases and 2 bases, there was a span of 9 bases. The CDR3 runs 14 residues. From germline, CDR1 is SNHLY and CDR2 FYNNEI. The CDR3 region is CASSAAGTGNTIYF. CDR3 DNA sequence: TGTGCCAGCAGTGCCGCAGGTACTGGAAACACCATATATTTT.

V gene TRBV18 combines with J gene TRBJ2-2; D call uncertain. The CDR3 totals 13 residues. Germline CDR1 KGHSH, CDR2 LQKENI. Deletions cut 2 bases from V and 5 bases from J, with 6 bases between. The CDR3 DNA reads TGTGCCAGCTCACCATCCCTGACCGGGGAGCTGTTTTTT. It codes for CASSPSLTGELFF.